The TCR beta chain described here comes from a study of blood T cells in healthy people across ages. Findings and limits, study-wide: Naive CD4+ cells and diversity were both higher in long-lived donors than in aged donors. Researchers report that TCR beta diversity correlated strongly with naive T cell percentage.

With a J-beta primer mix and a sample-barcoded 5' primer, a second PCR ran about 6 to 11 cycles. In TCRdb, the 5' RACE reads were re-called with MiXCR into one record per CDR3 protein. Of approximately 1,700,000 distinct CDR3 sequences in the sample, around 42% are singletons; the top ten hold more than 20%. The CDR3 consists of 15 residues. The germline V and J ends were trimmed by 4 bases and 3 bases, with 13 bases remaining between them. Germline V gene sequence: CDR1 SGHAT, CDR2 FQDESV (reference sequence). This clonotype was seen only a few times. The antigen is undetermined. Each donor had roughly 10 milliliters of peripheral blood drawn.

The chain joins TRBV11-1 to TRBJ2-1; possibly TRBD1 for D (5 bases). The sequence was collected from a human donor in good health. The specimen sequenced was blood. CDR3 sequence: CASSSTVEGYNEQFF. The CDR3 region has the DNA TGTGCCAGCAGCTCGACAGTCGAAGGCTACAATGAGCAGTTCTTC.